Detailed here is one T cell receptor beta chain. Its antigen is undetermined. The data are from a study of a mutant IDH1 vaccine in newly diagnosed glioma. Study background: The first vaccination came 4-6 weeks after radiotherapy alone, or with temozolomide cycles. Previous treatment comprised radiotherapy, temozolomide, or both, mostly both. Treated patients were roughly 62% male, roughly 40% female, mean age about 41 years.

Time point denoted: week 5, during vaccination. Mutant IDH1 20-mer peptide, at 300 ug, made up each vaccine dose, with topical imiquimod. Overall study results and limits: Patients showed vaccine-induced immune responses at a rate of approximately 95%.

The protocol was immunoSEQ multiplex PCR, while the TCRdb copy is restricted to in-frame clones and leaves out a portion. The data contain about 38,000 clones, 75% to 85% of them seen just once; the ten biggest clones take up 5.5%. V shed 0 bases and J 0 bases; nucleotides not matched to a gene: 6. CDR3 length: 17 amino acids. CDR1 is MNHEY, CDR2 SMNVEV, per germline (reference sequence). The sample consisted of PBMCs, taken from a glioma patient whose treatment included an IDH1 peptide vaccine. This chain links TRBV27 with TRBJ1-1, with 8 nucleotides matching TRBD1. This receptor was identified in a man aged 35 to 55 with glioma. In nucleotides, the CDR3 is TGTGCCAGCAGTTTATCGGGACAGGTGCACATGAACACTGAAGCTTTCTTT. This codes for CASSLSGQVHMNTEAFF.